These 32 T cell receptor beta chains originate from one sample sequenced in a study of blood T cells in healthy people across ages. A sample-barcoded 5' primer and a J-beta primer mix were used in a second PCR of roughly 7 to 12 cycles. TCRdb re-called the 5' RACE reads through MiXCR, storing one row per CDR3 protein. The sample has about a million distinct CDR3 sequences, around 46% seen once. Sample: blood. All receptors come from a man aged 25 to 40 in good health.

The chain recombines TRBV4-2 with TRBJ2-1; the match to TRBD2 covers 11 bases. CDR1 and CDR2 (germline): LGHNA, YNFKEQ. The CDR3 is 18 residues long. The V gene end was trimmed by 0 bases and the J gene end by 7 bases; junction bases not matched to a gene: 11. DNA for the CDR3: TGTGCCAGCAGCCAAGATCCGGGACTAGCGGAAAATGATAATGAGCAGTTCTTC. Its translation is CASSQDPGLAENDNEQFF.

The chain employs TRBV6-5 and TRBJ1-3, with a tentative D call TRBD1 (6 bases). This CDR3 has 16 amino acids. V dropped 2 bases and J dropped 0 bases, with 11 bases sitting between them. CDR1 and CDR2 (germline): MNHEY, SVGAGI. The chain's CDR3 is CASSYQGHNSGNTIYF. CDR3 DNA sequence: TGTGCCAGCAGTTACCAGGGACATAACTCTGGAAACACCATATATTTT.

The CDR3 nucleotides are TGTGCCAGTCGTGAACCGGACGGGCTAGGGAAAAAGCAGTACTTC. Amino acid sequence: CASREPDGLGKKQYF. The chain has TRBV6-2 or TRBV6-3 and TRBJ2-5; D unclear. Per the germline V gene, CDR1 is MNHEY and CDR2 is SVGEGT. The CDR3 covers 15 residues. Trimming pared 9 bases from V and 11 bases from J, leaving 28 bases between.

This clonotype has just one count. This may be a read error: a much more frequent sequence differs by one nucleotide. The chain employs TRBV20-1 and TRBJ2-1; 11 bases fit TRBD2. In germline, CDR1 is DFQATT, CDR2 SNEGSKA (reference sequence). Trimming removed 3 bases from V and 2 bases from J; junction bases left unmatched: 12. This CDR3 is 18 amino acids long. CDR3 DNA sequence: TGCAGTGCTAGCGGGGGACTAGCGGTGGGGAGTCCCTACAATGAGCAGTTCTTC. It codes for CSASGGLAVGSPYNEQFF.

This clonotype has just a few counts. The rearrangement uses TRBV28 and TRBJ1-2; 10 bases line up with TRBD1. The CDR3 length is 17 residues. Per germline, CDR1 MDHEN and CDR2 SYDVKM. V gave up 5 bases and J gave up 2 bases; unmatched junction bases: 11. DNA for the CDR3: TGTGCCAGCAGTCCCCCGGGACAGGGGTACATGAACTATGGCTACACCTTC. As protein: CASSPPGQGYMNYGYTF.

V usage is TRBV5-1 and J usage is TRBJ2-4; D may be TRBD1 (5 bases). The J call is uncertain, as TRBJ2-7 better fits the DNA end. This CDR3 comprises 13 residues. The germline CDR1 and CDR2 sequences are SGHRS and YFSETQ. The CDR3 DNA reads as TGCGCCAGCAGTCAGCCAGGGTACCACGAGCAGTACTTC. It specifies CASSQPGYHEQYF.

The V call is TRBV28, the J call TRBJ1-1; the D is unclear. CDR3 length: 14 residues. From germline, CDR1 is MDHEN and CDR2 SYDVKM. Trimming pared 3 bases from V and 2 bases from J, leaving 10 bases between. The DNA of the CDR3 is TGTGCCAGCAGTTTGAGGGCTTTTAACACTGAAGCTTTCTTT. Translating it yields CASSLRAFNTEAFF. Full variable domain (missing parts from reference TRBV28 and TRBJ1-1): DVKVTQSSRYLVKRTGEKVFLECVQDMDHENMFWYRQDPGLGLRLIYFSYDVKMKEKGDIPEGYSVSREKKERFSLILESASTNQTSMYLCASSLRAFNTEAFFGQGTRLTVV.

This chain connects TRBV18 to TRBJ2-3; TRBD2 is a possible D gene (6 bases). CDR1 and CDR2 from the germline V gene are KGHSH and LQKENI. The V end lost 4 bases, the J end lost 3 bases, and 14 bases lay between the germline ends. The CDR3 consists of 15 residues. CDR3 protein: CASSRTATSTDTQYF. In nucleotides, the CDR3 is TGTGCCAGCTCACGCACTGCGACTAGTACAGATACGCAGTATTTT. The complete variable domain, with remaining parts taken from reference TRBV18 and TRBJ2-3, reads NAGVMQNPRHLVRRRGQEARLRCSPMKGHSHVYWYRQLPEEGLKFMVYLQKENIIDESGMPKERFSAEFPKEGPSILRIQQVVRGDSAAYFCASSRTATSTDTQYFGPGTRLTVL.

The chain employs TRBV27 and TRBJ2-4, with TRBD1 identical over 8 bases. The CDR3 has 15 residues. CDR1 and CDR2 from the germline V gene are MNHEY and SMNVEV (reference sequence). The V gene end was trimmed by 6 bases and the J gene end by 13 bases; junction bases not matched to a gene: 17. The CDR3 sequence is CASSYDRGHREKQYF. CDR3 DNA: TGTGCCAGCAGCTATGACAGGGGTCACCGTGAGAAGCAGTACTTC.

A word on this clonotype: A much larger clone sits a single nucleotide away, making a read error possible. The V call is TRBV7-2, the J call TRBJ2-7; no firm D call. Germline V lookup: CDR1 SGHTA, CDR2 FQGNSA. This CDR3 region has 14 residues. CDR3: CASSLARSSYERYF. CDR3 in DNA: TGTGCCAGCAGCTTAGCGCGGAGCTCCTACGAGCGGTACTTC.

Here the CDR3 reads CASSWGQAYGYTF. As DNA, the CDR3 is TGTGCCAGCAGCTGGGGACAAGCATATGGCTACACCTTC. This chain connects TRBV5-6 to TRBJ1-2; a weak D match, TRBD1 (6 bases). This CDR3 region has 13 residues. Trimming took 3 bases from V and 5 from J, leaving 11 bases between them. Germline V gene lookup returns CDR1 SGHDT and CDR2 YYEEEE.

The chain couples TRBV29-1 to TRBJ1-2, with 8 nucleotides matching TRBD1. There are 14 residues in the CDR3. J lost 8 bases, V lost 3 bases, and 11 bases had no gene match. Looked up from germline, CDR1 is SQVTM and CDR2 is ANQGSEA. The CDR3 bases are TGCAGCGTTGATCCGACAGGGGAGTCTTCCGGCTACACCTTC. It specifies CSVDPTGESSGYTF.

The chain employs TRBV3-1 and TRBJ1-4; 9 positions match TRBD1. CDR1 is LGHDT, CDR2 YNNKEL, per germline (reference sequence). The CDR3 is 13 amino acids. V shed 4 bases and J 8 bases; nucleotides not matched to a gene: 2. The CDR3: CASSRGQGEKLFF. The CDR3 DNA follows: TGTGCCAGCAGCCGCGGACAGGGGGAAAAACTGTTTTTT. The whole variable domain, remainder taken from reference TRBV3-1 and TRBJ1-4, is DTAVSQTPKYLVTQMGNDKSIKCEQNLGHDTMYWYKQDSKKFLKIMFSYNNKELIINETVPNRFSPKSPDKAHLNLHINSLELGDSAVYFCASSRGQGEKLFFGSGTQLSVL.

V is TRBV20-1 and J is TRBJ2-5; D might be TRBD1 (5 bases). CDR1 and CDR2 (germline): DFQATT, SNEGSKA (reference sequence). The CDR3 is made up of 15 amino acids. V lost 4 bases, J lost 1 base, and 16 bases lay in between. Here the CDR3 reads CSATPWGSSQETQYF. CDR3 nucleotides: TGCAGTGCTACCCCCTGGGGCAGTTCCCAAGAGACCCAGTACTTC.

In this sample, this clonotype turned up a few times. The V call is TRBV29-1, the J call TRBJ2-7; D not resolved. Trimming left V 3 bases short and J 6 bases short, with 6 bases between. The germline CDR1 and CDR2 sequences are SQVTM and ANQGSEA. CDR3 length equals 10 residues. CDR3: CSVEVGEQYF. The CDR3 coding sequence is TGCAGCGTTGAGGTTGGCGAGCAGTACTTC.

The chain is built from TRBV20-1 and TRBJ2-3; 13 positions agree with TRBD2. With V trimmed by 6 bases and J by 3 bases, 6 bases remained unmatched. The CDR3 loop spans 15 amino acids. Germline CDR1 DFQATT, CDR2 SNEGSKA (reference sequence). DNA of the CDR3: TGCAGTGCGGTAAGGACTAGCGGGAGAACAGATACGCAGTATTTT. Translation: CSAVRTSGRTDTQYF.

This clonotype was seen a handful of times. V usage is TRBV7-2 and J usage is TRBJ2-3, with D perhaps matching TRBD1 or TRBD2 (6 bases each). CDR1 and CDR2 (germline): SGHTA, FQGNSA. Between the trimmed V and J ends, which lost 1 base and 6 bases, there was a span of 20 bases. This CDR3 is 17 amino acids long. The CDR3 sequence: CASSLVPPGGPTDTQYF. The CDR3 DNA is TGTGCCAGCAGCTTAGTACCTCCCGGGGGCCCCACCGATACGCAGTATTTT.

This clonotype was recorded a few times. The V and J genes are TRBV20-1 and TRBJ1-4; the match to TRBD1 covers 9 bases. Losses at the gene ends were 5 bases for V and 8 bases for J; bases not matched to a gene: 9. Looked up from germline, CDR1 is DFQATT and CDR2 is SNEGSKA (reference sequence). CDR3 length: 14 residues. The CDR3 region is CSAPNRGRGEKLFF. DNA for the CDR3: TGCAGTGCTCCAAACAGGGGGCGAGGCGAAAAACTGTTTTTT.

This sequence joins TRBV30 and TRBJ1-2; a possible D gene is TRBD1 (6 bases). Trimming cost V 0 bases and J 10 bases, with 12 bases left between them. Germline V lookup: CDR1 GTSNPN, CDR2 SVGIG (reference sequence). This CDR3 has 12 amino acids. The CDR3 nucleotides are TGTGCCTGGAGTGTTGGGGACATCGACTACACCTTC. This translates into CAWSVGDIDYTF.

For the CDR3, the DNA is TGTGCCAGCAGTTTAGATAGAGGGTTGACCATGAACACTGAAGCTTTCTTT. Its translation: CASSLDRGLTMNTEAFF. V usage is TRBV12-3 or TRBV12-4 and J usage is TRBJ1-1; D is undetermined. V was clipped by 1 base and J by 0 bases, with 15 bases between them. CDR3 length: 17 residues.

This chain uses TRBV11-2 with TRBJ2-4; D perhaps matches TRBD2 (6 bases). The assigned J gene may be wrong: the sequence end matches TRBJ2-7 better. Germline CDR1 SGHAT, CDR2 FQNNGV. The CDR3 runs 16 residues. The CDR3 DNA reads TGTGCCAGCAGCTTAGATCGGAGCGCGGGAACCTACGAGCAGTACTTC. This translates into CASSLDRSAGTYEQYF.

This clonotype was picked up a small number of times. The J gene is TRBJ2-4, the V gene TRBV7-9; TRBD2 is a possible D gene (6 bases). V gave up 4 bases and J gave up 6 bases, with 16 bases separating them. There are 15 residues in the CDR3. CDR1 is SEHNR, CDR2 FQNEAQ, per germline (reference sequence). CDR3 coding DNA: TGTGCCAGCAGCTACTTCCTTTCGGAGGGAAACATTCAGTACTTC. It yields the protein CASSYFLSEGNIQYF.

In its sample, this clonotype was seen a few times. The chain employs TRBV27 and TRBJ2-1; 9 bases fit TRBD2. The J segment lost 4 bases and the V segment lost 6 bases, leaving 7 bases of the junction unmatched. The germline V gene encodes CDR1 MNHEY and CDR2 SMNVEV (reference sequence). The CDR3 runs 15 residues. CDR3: CASSSTAGGYNEQFF. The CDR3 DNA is TGTGCCAGCAGCTCAACAGCGGGGGGTTACAATGAGCAGTTCTTC.

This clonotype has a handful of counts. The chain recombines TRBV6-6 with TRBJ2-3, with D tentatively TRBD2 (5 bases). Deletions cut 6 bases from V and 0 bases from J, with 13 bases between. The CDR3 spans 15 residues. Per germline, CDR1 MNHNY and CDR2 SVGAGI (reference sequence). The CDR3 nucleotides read TGTGCCAGCAGCTGGTCGGGGTATAGCACAGATACGCAGTATTTT. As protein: CASSWSGYSTDTQYF.

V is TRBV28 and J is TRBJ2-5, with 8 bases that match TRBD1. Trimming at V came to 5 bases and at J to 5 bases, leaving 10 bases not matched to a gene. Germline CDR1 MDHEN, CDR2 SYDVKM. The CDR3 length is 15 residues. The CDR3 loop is CASSHSTGGWETQYF. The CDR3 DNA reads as TGTGCCAGCAGTCACAGTACAGGGGGTTGGGAGACCCAGTACTTC.

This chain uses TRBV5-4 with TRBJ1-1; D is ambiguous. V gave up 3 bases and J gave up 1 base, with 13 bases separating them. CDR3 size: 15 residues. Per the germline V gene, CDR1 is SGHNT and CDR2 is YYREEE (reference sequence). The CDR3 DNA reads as TGTGCCAGCAGCTCGATGTTCTCCCCGAACACTGAAGCTTTCTTT. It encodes CASSSMFSPNTEAFF.

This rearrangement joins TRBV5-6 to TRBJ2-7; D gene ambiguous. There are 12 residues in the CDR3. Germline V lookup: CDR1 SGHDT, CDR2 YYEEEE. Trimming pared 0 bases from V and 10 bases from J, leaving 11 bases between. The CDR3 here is CASSLDQATQYF. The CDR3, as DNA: TGTGCCAGCAGCTTGGATCAGGCCACCCAGTACTTC.

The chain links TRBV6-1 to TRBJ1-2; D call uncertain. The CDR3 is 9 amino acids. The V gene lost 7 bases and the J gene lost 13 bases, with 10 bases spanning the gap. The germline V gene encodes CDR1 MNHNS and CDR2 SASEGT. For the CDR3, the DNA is TGTGCCAGCACCGGGCTTTTCACCTTC. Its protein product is CASTGLFTF.

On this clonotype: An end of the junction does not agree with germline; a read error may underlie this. The CDR3 sequence: CAGSQELAGGFDTQYF. The DNA of the CDR3 is TGCGCCGGCAGCCAAGAGCTAGCGGGGGGGTTTGATACGCAGTATTTT. The chain employs TRBV4-1 and TRBJ2-3; 12 bases map to TRBD2. Per the germline V gene, CDR1 is MGHRA and CDR2 is YSYEKL. The CDR3 has 16 amino acids.

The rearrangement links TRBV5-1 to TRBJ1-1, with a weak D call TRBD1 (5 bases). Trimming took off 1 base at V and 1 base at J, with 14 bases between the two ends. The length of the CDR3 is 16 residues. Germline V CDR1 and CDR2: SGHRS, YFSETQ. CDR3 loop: CASSLIIAGANTEAFF. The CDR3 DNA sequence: TGCGCCAGCAGCTTGATTATAGCCGGGGCGAACACTGAAGCTTTCTTT.

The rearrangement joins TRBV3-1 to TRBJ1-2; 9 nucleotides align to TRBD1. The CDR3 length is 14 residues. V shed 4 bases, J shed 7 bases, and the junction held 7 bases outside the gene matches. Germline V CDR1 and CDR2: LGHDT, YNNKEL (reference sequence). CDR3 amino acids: CASSLDRGMGGYTF. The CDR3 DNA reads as TGTGCCAGCAGCCTCGACAGGGGGATGGGTGGCTACACCTTC. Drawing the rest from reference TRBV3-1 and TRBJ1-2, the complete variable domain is DTAVSQTPKYLVTQMGNDKSIKCEQNLGHDTMYWYKQDSKKFLKIMFSYNNKELIINETVPNRFSPKSPDKAHLNLHINSLELGDSAVYFCASSLDRGMGGYTFGSGTRLTVV.

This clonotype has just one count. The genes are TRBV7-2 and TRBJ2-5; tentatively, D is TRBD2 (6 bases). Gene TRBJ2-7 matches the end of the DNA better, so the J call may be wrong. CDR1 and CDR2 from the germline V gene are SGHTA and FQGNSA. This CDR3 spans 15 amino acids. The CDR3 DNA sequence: TGTGCCAGCAGCTCCCGGGACTCTTCCCGTTACGAGCAGTACTTC. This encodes CASSSRDSSRYEQYF.